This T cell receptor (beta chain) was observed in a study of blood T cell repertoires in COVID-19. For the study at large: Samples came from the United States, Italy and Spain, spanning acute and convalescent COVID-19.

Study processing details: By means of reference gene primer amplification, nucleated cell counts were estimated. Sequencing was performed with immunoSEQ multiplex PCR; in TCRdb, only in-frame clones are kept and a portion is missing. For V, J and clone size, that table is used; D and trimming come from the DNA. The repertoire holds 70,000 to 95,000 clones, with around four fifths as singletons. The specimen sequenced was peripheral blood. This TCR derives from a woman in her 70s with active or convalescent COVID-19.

The CDR3 protein is CASSLNMYQETQYF. The CDR3 nucleotides are TGCGCCAGCAGCCTTAATATGTACCAAGAGACCCAGTACTTC. V and J are TRBV4-1 and TRBJ2-5; no reliable D call. The CDR3 is 14 amino acids. V lost 4 bases to trimming and J lost 0 bases, with 9 bases between them. The germline gives CDR1 MGHRA, CDR2 YSYEKL.